This T cell receptor (beta chain) was recorded in a study of cytomegalovirus exposure and HLA in healthy donors. PCR amplification relied on 60 Vbeta primers (plus 13 Jbeta primers). The table came from immunoSEQ multiplex PCR; TCRdb's copy has only in-frame clones and leaves some out. This table holds roughly 89,000 clones, roughly 76% found once. Note on this clone: Its target is unknown.

Regarding the study as a whole: Reported results showed that the classifier diagnosed cytomegalovirus status with high specificity and sensitivity.

CDR3 length: 15 residues. Looked up from germline, CDR1 is SGHTA and CDR2 is FQGNSA. Germline trimming cut 4 bases from V and 8 bases from J; bases unmatched to any gene: 10. Healthy bone marrow donors made up the donors. This sequence was found in a woman in her 30s in good health and CMV-seronegative. The chain employs TRBV7-2 and TRBJ2-3; 9 bases match TRBD2. Sequenced sample: PBMCs. The CDR3 loop reads CASSSLAGTIGTQYF. The CDR3 DNA is TGTGCCAGCAGCTCGCTAGCGGGAACGATCGGTACGCAGTATTTT.